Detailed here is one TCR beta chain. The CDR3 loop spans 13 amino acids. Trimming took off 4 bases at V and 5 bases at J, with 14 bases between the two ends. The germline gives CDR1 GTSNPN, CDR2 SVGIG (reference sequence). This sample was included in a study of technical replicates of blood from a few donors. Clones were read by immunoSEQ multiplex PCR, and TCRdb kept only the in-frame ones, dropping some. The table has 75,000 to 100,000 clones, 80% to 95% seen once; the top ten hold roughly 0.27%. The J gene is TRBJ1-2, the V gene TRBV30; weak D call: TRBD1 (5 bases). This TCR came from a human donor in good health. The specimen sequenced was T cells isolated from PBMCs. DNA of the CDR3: TGTGCCTGGAACGATCAGGGAGGGTATGGCTACACCTTC. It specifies CAWNDQGGYGYTF.